This T cell receptor (beta chain) came from a study of T cell clusters in autoimmune cytopenias. General study points: The T cell clusters were defined only in silico, without experimental functional validation.

Multiplex touch-down PCR amplified TRB using TRB-A and TRB-B pools in one tube. TCRdb reprocessed the multiplex PCR reads and reports one entry per CDR3 protein, with no DNA. The repertoire shows almost 7,000 distinct CDR3 sequences; the top ten hold roughly 4.8%. Each sample's input was about 250 ng genomic DNA, roughly 40,000 genome equivalents. This clonotype is called medium-sized based on its frequency. Its antigen remains unidentified. This sample was shared with a second study, whose subject was T cell repertoires in aging, cancer and after chemotherapy. From that study: In cancer patients, declining TCR diversity with age involved lost richness and lost evenness. Across the chemotherapy interval, each cancer cohort showed higher median generation probability, suggesting thymic rebound.

This clonotype was obtained from a human donor in good health. The source material was peripheral blood.

CDR3 protein: CASTSGRLTSYNEQFF. J is TRBJ2-1 and V is TRBV7-9; TCRdb's D call of TRBD2 is untestable without DNA. Germline V gene lookup returns CDR1 SEHNR and CDR2 FQNEAQ (reference sequence). The CDR3 sequence is 16 residues long. The whole variable domain, filled in from reference TRBV7-9 and TRBJ2-1, reads DTGVSQNPRHKITKRGQNVTFRCDPISEHNRLYWYRQTLGQGPEFLTYFQNEAQLEKSRLLSDRFSAERPKGSFSTLEIQRTEQGDSAMYLCASTSGRLTSYNEQFFGPGTRLTVL.